The rows below give T cell receptor beta chains drawn from one sample of a study of T cell responses to AZD1222 COVID-19 vaccine. Only in-frame clones appear in the TCRdb table, and some are missing; sequencing was by immunoSEQ multiplex PCR. Among 200,000 or so clones listed, roughly 93% were seen once. This specimen consisted of peripheral blood, obtained on day 0 of AZD1222 vaccination. All receptors come from an adult in good health. Both conserved end residues are trimmed from each CDR3. The D gene is left open where the match is weak.

>NA|TRBV3-1/TRBV3-2|TRBJ1-1
ASSQDKKGSGRAF
>NA|TRBV10-3|TRBJ1-1
AISVGDTEAF
>NA|TRBV13|TRBJ2-7
ASSLVRERGAYEQY
>NA|TRBV7-3|TRBJ1-1
ASSRGRTEAF
>TRBD2|TRBV7-8|TRBJ2-3
ASGAGRSTDTQY
>TRBD1|TRBV28|TRBJ2-7
ASSFGQGSYEQY
>NA|TRBV12-5|TRBJ1-4
ASGPPQNSNEKLF
>NA|TRBV29-1|TRBJ2-1
SVNQGKEMMGYNEQF
>TRBD2|TRBV16|TRBJ2-7
ASSPEVSGSFYEQY
>TRBD1|TRBV27|TRBJ1-4
ASSPGTAASDEKLF
>NA|TRBV6-2/TRBV6-3|TRBJ2-3
ASNPGQPSTDTQY
>NA|TRBV11-2|TRBJ2-7
ASSLAAQFLDEQY
>TRBD1|TRBV18|TRBJ1-3
ASSPTGTGNSGNTIY
>NA|TRBV10-3|TRBJ1-2
AISFEVNYGYT
>TRBD1|TRBV2|TRBJ2-5
ASKFGQGEKTQY
>NA|TRBV19|TRBJ2-2
ASKLVANTGELF